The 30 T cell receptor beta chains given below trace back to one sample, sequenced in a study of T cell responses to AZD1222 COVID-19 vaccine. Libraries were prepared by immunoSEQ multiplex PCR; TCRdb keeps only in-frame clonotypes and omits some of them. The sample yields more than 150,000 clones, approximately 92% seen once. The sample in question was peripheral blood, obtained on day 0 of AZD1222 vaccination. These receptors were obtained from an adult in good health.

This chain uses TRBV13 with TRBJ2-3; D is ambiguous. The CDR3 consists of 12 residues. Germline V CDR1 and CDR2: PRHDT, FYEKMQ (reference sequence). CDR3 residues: CASTAATDTQYF. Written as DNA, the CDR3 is TGTGCTTCTACCGCGGCCACAGATACGCAGTATTTT.

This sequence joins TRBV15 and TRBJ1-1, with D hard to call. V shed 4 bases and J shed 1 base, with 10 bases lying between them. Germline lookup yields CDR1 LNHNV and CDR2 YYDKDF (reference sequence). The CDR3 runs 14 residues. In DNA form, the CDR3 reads TGTGCCACCAGCAATTTAGGAGAGAACACTGAAGCTTTCTTT. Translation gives CATSNLGENTEAFF.

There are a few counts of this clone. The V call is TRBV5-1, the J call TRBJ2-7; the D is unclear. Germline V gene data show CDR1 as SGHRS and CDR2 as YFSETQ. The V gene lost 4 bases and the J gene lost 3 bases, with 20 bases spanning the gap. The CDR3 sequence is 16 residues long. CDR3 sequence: CASSPRLTPPLYEQYV. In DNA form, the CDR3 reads TGCGCCAGCAGCCCCCGACTCACCCCCCCACTCTACGAGCAGTACGTC.

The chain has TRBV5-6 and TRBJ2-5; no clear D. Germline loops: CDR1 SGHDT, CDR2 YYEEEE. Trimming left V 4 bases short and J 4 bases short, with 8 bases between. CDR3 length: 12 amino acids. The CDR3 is CASSIKRETQYF. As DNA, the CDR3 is TGTGCCAGCAGCATCAAGCGAGAGACCCAGTACTTC. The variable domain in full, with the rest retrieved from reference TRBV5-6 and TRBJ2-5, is DAGVTQSPTHLIKTRGQQVTLRCSPKSGHDTVSWYQQALGQGPQFIFQYYEEEERQRGNFPDRFSGHQFPNYSSELNVNALLLGDSALYLCASSIKRETQYFGPGTRLLVL.

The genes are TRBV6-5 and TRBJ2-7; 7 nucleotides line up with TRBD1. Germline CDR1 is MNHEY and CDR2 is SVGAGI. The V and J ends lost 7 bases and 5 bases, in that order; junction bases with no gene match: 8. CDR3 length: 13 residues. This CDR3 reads CASKDRVRDEQYF. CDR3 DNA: TGTGCCAGCAAAGACAGGGTCAGGGACGAGCAGTACTTC.

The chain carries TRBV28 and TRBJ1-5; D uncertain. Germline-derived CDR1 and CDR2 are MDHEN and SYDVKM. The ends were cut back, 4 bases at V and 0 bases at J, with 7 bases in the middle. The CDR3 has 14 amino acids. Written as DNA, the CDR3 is TGTGCCAGCAGTTCGAGGTATAGCAATCAGCCCCAGCATTTT. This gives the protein CASSSRYSNQPQHF.

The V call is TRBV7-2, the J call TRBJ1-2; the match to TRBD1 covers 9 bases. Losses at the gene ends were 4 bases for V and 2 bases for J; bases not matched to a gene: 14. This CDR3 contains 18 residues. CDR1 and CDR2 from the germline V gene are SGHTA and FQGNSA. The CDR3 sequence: CASSSSDRGPNNNYGYTF. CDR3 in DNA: TGTGCCAGCAGCTCTTCGGACAGGGGCCCTAATAACAACTATGGCTACACCTTC.

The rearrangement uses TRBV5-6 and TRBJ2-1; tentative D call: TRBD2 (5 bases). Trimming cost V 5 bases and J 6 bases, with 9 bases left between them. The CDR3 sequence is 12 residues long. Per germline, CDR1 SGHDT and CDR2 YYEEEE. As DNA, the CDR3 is TGTGCCAGCAGTTTAGCGACCAATGAGCAGTTCTTC. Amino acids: CASSLATNEQFF. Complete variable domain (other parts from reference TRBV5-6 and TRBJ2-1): DAGVTQSPTHLIKTRGQQVTLRCSPKSGHDTVSWYQQALGQGPQFIFQYYEEEERQRGNFPDRFSGHQFPNYSSELNVNALLLGDSALYLCASSLATNEQFFGPGTRLTVL.

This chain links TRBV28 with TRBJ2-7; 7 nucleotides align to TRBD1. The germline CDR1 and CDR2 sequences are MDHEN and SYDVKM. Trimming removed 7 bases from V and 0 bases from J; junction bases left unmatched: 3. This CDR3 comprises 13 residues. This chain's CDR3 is CASTTGDSYEQYV. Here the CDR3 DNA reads TGTGCCAGCACCACAGGGGACTCCTACGAGCAGTACGTC.

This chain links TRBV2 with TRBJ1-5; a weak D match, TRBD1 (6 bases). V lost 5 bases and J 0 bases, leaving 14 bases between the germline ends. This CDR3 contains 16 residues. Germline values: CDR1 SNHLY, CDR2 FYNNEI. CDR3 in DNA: TGTGCCAGCAGTCAGAAGGGGGACTATAGCAATCAGCCCCAGCATTTT. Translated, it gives CASSQKGDYSNQPQHF.

The CDR3 DNA reads as TGTGCCAGCAGCCCTCGGGGAAGGCTGAACACTGAAGCTTTCTTT. This translates into CASSPRGRLNTEAFF. The V gene is TRBV4-2, the J gene TRBJ1-1; D gene uncertain. In germline, CDR1 is LGHNA, CDR2 YNFKEQ. The CDR3 totals 15 residues. V was shortened by 4 bases and J by 0 bases, with 12 bases between the two germline ends.

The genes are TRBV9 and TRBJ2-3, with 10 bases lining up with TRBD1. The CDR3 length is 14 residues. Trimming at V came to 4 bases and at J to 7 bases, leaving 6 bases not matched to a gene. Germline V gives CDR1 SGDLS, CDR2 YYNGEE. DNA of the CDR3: TGTGCCAGCAGCCTGGACAGGGGGACGAATACGCAGTATTTT. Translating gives CASSLDRGTNTQYF.

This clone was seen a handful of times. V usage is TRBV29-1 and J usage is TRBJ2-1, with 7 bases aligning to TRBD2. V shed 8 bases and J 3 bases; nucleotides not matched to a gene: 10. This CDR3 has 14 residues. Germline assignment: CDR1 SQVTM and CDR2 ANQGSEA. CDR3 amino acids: CSSLRGGVYNEQFF. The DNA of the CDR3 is TGCAGCTCCCTCCGGGGAGGGGTCTACAATGAGCAGTTCTTC.

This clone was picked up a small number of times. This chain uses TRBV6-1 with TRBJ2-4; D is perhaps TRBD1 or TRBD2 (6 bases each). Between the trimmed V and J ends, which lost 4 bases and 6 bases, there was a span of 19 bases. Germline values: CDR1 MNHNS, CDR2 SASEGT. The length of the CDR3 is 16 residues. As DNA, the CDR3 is TGTGCCAGCAGTGTAGGGTATGGGGGGCGAGGAAACATTCAGTACTTC. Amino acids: CASSVGYGGRGNIQYF.

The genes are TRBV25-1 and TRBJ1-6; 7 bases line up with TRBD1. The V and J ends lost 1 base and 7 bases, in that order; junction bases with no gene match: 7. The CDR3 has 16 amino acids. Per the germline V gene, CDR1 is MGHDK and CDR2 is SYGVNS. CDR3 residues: CASSEWGTERNSPLHF. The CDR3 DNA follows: TGTGCCAGCAGTGAATGGGGGACAGAAAGGAATTCACCCCTCCACTTT.

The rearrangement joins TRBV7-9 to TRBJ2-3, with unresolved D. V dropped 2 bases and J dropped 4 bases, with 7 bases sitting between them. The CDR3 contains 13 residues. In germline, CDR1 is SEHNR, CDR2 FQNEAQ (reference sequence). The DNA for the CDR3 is TGTGCCAGCAGCTTAACTTTTTCAGATACGCAGTATTTT. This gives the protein CASSLTFSDTQYF.

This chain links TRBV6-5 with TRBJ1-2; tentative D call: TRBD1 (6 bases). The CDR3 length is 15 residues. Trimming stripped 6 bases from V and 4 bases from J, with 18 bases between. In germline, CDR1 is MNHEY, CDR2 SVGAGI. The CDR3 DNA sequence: TGTGCCAGCAGCGTGGGCAGGGGACCAGCCTATGGCTACACCTTC. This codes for CASSVGRGPAYGYTF.

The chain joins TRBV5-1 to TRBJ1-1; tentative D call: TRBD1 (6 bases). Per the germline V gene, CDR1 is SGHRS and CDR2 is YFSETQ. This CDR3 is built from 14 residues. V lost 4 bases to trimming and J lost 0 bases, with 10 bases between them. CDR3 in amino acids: CASSPRGLNTEAFF. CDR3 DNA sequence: TGCGCCAGCAGCCCAAGGGGGTTGAACACTGAAGCTTTCTTT. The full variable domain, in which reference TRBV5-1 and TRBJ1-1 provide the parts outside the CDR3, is KAGVTQTPRYLIKTRGQQVTLSCSPISGHRSVSWYQQTPGQGLQFLFEYFSETQRNKGNFPGRFSGRQFSNSRSEMNVSTLELGDSALYLCASSPRGLNTEAFFGQGTRLTVV.

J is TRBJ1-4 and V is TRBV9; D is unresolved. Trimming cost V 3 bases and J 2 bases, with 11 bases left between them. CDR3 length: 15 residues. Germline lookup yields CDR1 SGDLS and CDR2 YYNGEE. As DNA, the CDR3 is TGTGCCAGCAGCGCCTCTTCCTCCACTAATGAAAAACTGTTTTTT. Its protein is CASSASSSTNEKLFF. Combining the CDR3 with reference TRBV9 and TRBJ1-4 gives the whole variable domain DSGVTQTPKHLITATGQRVTLRCSPRSGDLSVYWYQQSLDQGLQFLIQYYNGEERAKGNILERFSAQQFPDLHSELNLSSLELGDSALYFCASSASSSTNEKLFFGSGTQLSVL.

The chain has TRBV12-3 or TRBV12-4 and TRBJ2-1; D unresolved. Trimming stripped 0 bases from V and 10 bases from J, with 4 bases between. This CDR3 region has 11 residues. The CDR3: CASSLAGEQFF. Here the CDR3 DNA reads TGTGCCAGCAGTTTAGCGGGAGAGCAGTTCTTC.

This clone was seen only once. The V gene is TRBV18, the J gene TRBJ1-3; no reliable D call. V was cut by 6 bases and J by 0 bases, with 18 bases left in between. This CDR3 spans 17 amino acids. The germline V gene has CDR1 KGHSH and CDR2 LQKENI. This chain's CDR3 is CASSPLPGRNSGNTIYF. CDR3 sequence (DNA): TGTGCCAGCTCCCCCCTCCCGGGAAGGAACTCTGGAAACACCATATATTTT.

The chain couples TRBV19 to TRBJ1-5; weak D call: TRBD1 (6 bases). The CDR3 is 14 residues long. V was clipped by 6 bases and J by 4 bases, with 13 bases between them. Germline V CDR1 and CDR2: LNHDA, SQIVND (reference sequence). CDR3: CASSQGQFNQPQHF. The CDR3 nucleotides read TGTGCCAGTAGCCAAGGACAGTTTAATCAGCCCCAGCATTTT. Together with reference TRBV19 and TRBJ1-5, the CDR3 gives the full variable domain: DGGITQSPKYLFRKEGQNVTLSCEQNLNHDAMYWYRQDPGQGLRLIYYSQIVNDFQKGDIAEGYSVSREKKESFPLTVTSAQKNPTAFYLCASSQGQFNQPQHFGDGTRLSIL.

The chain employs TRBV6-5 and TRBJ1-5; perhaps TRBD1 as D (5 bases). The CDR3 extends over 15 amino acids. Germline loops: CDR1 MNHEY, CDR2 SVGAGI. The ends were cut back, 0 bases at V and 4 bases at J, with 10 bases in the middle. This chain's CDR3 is CASSYSMRGNQPQHF. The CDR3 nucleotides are TGTGCCAGCAGTTACTCGATGAGGGGAAATCAGCCCCAGCATTTT.

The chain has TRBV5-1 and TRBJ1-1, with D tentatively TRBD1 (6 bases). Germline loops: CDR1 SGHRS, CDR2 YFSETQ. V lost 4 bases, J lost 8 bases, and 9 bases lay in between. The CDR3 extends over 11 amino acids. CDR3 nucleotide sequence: TGCGCCAGCAGCGCCACAGGGGAAGCTTTCTTT. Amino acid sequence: CASSATGEAFF.

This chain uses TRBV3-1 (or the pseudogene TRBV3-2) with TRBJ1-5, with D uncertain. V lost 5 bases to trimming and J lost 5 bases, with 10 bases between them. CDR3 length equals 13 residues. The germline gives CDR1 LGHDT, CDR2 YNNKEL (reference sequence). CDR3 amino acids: CASSFTGDQPQHF. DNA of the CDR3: TGTGCCAGCAGCTTTACCGGGGATCAGCCCCAGCATTTT.

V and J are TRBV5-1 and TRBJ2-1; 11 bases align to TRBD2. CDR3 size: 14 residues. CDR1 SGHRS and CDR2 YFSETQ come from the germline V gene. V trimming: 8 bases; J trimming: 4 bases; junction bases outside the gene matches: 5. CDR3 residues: CASRPSGGYNEQFF. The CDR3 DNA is TGCGCCAGTCGACCTAGCGGGGGGTACAATGAGCAGTTCTTC.

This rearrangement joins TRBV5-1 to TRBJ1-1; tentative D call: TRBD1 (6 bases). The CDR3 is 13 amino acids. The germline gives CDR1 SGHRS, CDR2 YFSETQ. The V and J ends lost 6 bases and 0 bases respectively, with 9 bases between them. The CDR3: CASTGDLNTEAFF. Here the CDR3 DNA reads TGCGCCAGCACAGGGGACCTGAACACTGAAGCTTTCTTT.

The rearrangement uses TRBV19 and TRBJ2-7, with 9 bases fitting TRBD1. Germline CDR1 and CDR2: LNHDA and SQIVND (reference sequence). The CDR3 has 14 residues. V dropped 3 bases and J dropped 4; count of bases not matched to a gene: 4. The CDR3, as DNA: TGTGCCAGTAGTATCGGGACAGGGTCTTACGAGCAGTACTTC. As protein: CASSIGTGSYEQYF.

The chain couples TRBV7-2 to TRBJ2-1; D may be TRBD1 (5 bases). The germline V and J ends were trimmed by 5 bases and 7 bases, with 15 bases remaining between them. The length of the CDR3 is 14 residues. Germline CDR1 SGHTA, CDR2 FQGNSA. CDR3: CASSLSGIGNEQFF. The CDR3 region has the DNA TGTGCCAGCAGCCTTTCAGGGATTGGGAATGAGCAGTTCTTC.

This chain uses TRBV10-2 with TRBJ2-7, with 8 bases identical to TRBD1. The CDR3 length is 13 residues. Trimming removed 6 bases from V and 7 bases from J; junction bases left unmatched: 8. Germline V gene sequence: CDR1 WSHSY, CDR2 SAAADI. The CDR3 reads CASSISGGREQYF. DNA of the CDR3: TGCGCCAGCAGCATATCAGGGGGCAGGGAGCAGTACTTC.